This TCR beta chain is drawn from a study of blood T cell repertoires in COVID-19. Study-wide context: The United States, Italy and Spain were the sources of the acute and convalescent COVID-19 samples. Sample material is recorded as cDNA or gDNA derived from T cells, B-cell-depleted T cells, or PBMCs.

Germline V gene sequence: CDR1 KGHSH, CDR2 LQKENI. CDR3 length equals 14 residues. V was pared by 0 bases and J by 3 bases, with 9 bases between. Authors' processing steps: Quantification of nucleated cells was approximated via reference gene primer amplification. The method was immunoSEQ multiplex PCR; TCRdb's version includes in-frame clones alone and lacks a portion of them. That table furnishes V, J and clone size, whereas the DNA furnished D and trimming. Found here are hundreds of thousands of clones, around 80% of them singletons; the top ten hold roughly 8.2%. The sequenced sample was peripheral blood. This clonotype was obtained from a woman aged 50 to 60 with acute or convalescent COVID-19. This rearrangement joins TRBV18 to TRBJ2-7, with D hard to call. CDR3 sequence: CASSPPGSIYEQYF. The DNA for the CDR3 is TGTGCCAGCTCACCACCGGGCTCAATCTACGAGCAGTACTTC. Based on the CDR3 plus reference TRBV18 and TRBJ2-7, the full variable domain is NAGVMQNPRHLVRRRGQEARLRCSPMKGHSHVYWYRQLPEEGLKFMVYLQKENIIDESGMPKERFSAEFPKEGPSILRIQQVVRGDSAAYFCASSPPGSIYEQYFGPGTRLTVT.